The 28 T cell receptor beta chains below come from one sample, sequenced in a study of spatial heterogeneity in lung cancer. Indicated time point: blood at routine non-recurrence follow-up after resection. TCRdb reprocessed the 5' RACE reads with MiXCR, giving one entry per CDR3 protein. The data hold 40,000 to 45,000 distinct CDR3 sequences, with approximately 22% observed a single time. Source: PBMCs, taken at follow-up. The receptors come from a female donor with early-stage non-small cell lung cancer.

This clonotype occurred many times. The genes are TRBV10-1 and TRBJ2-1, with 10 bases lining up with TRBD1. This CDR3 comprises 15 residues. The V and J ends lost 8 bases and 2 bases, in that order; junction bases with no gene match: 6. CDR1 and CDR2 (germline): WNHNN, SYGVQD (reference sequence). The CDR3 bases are TGCGCCAGCTCCCCCGGGACAGGGGCCTACAATGAGCAGTTCTTC. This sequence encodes CASSPGTGAYNEQFF.

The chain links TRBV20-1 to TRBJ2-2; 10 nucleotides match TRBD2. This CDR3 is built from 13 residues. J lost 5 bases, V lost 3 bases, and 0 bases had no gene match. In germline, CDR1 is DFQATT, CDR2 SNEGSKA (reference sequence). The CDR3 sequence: CSARTSGTGELFF. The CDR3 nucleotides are TGCAGTGCTAGGACTAGCGGGACCGGGGAGCTGTTTTTT.

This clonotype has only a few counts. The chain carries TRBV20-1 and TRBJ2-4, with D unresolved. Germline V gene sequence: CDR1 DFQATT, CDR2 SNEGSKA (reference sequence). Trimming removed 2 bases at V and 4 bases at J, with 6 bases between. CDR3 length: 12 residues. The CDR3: CSARKTKNIQYF. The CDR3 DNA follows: TGCAGTGCTAGAAAGACGAAAAACATTCAGTACTTC.

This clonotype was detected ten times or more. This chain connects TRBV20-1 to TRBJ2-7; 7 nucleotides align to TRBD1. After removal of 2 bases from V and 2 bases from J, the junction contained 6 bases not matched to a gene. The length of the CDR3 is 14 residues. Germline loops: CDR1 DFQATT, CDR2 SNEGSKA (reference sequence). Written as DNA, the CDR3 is TGCAGTGCTAGATCCGGGACAGCCCCCTACGAGCAGTACTTC. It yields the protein CSARSGTAPYEQYF.

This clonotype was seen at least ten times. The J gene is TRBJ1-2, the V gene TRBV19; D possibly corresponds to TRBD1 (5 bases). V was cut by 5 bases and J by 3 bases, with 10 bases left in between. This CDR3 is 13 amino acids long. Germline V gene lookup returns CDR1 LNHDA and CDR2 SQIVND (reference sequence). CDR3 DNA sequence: TGTGCCAGTAGTCTCGGGACCGACTATGGCTACACCTTC. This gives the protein CASSLGTDYGYTF.

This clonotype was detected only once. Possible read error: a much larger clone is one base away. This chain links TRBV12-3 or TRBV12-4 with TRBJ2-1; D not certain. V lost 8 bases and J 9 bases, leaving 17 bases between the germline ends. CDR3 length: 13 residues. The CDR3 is CASSVQQWGEQFF. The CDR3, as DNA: TGTGCCAGCTCGGTACAGCAATGGGGTGAGCAGTTCTTC.

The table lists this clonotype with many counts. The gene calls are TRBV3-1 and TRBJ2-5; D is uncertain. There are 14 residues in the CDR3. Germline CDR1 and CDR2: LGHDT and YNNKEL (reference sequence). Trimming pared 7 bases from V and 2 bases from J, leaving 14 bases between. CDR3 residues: CASNWFGVQETQYF. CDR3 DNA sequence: TGTGCCAGCAACTGGTTCGGCGTTCAAGAGACCCAGTACTTC.

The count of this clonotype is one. The CDR3 sequence is CASSLVSGINTDTQYF. CDR3 nucleotide sequence: TGTGCCAGCAGCTTGGTCTCCGGAATCAACACAGATACGCAGTATTTT. The V call is TRBV11-1, the J call TRBJ2-3; no definite D call. The CDR3 covers 16 residues. With 3 bases removed from V and 2 bases from J, the gap between germline ends came to 15 bases. The germline CDR1 and CDR2 sequences are SGHAT and FQDESV (reference sequence).

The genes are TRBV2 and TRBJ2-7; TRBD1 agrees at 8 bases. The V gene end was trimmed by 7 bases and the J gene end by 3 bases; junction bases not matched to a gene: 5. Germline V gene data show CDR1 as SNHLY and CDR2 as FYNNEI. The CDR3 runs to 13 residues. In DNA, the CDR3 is TGTGCCAGCACCCGGACAGGGTACTACGAGCAGTACTTC. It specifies CASTRTGYYEQYF.

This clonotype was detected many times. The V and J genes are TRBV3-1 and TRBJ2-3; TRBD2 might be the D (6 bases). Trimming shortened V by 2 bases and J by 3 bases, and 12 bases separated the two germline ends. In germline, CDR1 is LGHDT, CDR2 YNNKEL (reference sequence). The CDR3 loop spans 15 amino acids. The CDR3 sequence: CASSQMGGTTDTQYF. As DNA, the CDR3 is TGTGCCAGCAGCCAAATGGGGGGTACAACAGATACGCAGTATTTT.

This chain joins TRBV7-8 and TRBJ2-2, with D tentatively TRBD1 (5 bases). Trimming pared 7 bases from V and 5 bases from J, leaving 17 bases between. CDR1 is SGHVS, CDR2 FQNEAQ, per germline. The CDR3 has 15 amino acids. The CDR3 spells CASNKDVRQTGELFF. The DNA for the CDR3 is TGTGCCAGCAACAAAGACGTTAGACAGACCGGGGAGCTGTTTTTT.

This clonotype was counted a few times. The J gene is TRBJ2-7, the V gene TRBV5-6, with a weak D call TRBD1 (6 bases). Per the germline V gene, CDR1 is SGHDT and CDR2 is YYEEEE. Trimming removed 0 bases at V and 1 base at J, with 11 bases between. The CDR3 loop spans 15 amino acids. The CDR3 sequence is CASSLDYRVSYEQYF. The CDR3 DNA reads TGTGCCAGCAGCTTGGACTACAGGGTTTCCTACGAGCAGTACTTC.

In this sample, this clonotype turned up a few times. CDR3 protein: CASSSGWGEETQYF. The CDR3 DNA reads TGTGCCAGCAGCTCCGGGTGGGGGGAGGAGACCCAGTACTTC. V and J are TRBV11-2 and TRBJ2-5, with D possibly being TRBD2 (6 bases). The CDR3 extends over 14 amino acids. Germline CDR1 reads SGHAT; CDR2 reads FQNNGV. V gave up 4 bases and J gave up 5 bases, with 14 bases separating them.

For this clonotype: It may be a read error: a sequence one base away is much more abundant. CDR3 sequence reads: CASGARFGGYTF. The CDR3 DNA sequence: TGTGCCAGCGGGGCGAGGTTTGGAGGCTACACCTTC. The chain combines TRBV27 with TRBJ1-2, with D perhaps TRBD1 (5 bases). Germline values: CDR1 MNHEY, CDR2 SMNVEV (reference sequence). V was shortened by 8 bases and J by 8 bases, with 15 bases between the two germline ends. This CDR3 comprises 12 residues.

The CDR3 coding sequence is TGCGCCAGCAGCCAAGTCCCAAGTCGGAGAATTAGGGGCGGTGAGCAGTTCTTC. It is translated as CASSQVPSRRIRGGEQFF. V is TRBV4-1 and J is TRBJ2-1, with D perhaps TRBD1 (5 bases). From germline, CDR1 is MGHRA and CDR2 YSYEKL. The germline V and J ends were trimmed by 1 base and 9 bases, with 25 bases remaining between them. CDR3 length: 18 residues.

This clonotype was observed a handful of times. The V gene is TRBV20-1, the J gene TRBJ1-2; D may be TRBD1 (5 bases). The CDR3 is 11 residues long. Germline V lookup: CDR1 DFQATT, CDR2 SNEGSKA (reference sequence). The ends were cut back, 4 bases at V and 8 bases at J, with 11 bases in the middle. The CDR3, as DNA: TGCAGTGCTAAACAGGATCGGGGCTACACCTTC. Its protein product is CSAKQDRGYTF.

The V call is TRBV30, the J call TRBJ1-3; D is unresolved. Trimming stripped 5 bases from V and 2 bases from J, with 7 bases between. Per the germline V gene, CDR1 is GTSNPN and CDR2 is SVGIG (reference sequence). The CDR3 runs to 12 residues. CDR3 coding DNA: TGTGCCTGGGGGATCACTGGAAACACCATATATTTT. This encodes CAWGITGNTIYF.

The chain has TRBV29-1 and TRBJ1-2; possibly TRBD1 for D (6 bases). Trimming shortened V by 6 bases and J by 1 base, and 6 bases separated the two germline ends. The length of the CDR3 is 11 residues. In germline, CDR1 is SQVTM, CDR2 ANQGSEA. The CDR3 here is CSVDSNYGYTF. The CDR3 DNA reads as TGCAGCGTGGACAGTAACTATGGCTACACCTTC.

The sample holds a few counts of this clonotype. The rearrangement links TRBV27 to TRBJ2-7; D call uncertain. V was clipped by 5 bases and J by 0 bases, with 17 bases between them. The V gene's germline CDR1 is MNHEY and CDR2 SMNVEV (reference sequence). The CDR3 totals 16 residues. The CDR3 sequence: CASSPRVRWSSYEQYF. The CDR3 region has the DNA TGTGCCAGCAGTCCCCGAGTTAGGTGGAGCTCCTACGAGCAGTACTTC.

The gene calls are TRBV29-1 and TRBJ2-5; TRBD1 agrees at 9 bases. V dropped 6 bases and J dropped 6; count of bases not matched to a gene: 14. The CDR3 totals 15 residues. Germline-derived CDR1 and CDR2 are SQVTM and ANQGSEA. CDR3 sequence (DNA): TGCAGCGTCGTACCAACCGGGACAGGGTATCAGACCCAGTACTTC. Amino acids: CSVVPTGTGYQTQYF.

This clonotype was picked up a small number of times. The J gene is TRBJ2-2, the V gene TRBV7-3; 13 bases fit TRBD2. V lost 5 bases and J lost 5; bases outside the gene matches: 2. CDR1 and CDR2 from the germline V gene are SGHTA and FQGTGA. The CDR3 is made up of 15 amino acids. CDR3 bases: TGTGCCAGCAGCCTGGGACTAGCGGGGACCGGGGAGCTGTTTTTT. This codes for CASSLGLAGTGELFF.

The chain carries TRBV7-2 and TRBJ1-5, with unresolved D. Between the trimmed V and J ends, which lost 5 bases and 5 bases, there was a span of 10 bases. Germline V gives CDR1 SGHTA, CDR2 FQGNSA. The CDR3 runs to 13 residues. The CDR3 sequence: CASSTSSDQPQHF. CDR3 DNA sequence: TGTGCCAGCAGCACTTCTTCTGATCAGCCCCAGCATTTT.

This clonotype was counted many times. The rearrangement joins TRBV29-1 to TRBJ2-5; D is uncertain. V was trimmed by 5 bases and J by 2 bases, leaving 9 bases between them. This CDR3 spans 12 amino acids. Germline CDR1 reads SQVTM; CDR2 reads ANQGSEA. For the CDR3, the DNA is TGCAGCGTTACAGCAACTCAAGAGACCCAGTACTTC. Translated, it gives CSVTATQETQYF.

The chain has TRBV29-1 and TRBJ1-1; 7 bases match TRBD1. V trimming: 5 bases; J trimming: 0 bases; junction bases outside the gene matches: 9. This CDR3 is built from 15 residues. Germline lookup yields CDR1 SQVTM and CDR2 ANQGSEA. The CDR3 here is CSVSGGWGMNTEAFF. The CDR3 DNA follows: TGCAGCGTTTCAGGGGGGTGGGGTATGAACACTGAAGCTTTCTTT.

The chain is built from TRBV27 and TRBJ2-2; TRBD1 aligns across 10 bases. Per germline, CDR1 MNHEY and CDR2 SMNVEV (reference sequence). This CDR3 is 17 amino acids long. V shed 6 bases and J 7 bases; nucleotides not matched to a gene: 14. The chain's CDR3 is CASRSTSGTGVHGELFF. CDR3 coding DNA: TGTGCCAGCAGATCAACCTCTGGGACAGGGGTTCACGGGGAGCTGTTTTTT.

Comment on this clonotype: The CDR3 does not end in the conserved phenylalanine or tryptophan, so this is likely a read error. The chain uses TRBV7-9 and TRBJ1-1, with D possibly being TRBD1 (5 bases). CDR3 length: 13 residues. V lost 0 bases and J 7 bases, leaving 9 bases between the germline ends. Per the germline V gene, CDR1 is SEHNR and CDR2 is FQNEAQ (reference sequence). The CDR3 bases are TGTGCCAGCAGCTTAGCGAACCAGGGTGAAGCTTTCTTA. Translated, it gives CASSLANQGEAFL.

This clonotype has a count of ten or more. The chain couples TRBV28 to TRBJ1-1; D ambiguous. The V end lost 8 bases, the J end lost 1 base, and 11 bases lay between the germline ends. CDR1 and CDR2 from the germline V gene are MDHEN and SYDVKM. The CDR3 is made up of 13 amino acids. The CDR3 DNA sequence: TGTGCCAGCTTAGACGTGGGGAACACTGAAGCTTTCTTT. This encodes CASLDVGNTEAFF.

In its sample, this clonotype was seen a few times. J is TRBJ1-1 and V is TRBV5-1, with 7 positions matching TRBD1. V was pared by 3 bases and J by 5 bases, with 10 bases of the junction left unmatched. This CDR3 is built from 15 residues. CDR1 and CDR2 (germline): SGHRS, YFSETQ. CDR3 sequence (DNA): TGCGCCAGCAGCTCTACAGGGGCAGGATCGACTGAAGCTTTCTTT. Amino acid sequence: CASSSTGAGSTEAFF. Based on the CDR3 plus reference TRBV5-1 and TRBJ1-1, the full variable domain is KAGVTQTPRYLIKTRGQQVTLSCSPISGHRSVSWYQQTPGQGLQFLFEYFSETQRNKGNFPGRFSGRQFSNSRSEMNVSTLELGDSALYLCASSSTGAGSTEAFFGQGTRLTVV.